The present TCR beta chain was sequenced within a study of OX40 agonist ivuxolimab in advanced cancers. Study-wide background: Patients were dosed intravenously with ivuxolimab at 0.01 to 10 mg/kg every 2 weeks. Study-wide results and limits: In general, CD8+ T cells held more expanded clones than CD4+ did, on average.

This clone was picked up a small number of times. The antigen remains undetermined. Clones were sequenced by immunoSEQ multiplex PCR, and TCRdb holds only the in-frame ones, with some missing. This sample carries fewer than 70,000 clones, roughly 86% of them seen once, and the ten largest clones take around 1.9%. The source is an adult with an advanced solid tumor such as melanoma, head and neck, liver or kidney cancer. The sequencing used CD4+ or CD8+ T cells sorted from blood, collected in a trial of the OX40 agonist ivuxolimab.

DNA for the CDR3: TGCGCCAGCAGCTTGGCCGTAGGGGGGTCAAGTGAGCAGTACTTC. This codes for CASSLAVGGSSEQYF. The chain recombines TRBV5-1 with TRBJ2-7; D might be TRBD1 or TRBD2, each matching 6 bases. Looked up from germline, CDR1 is SGHRS and CDR2 is YFSETQ. V shed 0 bases and J shed 7 bases, with 17 bases lying between them. CDR3 length: 15 residues.